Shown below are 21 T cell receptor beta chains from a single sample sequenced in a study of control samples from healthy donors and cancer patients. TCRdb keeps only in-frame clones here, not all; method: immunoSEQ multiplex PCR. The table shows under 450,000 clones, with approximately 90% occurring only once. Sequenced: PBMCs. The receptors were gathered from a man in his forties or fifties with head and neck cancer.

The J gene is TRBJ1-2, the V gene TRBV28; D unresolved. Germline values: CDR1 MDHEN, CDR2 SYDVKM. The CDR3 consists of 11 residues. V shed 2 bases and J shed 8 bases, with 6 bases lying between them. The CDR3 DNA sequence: TGTGCCAGCAGTTTAGATAGCGGCTACACCTTC. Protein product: CASSLDSGYTF.

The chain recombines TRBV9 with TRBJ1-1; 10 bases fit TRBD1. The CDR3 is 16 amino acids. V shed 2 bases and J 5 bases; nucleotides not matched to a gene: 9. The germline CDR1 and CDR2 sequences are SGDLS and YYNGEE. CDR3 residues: CASSVGGTGENTEAFF. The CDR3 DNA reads TGTGCCAGCAGCGTTGGAGGGACAGGGGAAAATACTGAAGCTTTCTTT.

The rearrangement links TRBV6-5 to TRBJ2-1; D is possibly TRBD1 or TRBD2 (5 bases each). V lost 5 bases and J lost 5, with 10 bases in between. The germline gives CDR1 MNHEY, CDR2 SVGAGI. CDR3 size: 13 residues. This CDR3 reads CASSRDGDNEQFF. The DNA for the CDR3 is TGTGCCAGCAGTCGGGACGGCGACAATGAGCAGTTCTTC.

The CDR3: CASSPRTSGGRVTQYF. CDR3 coding DNA: TGTGCCAGCAGTCCTCGGACTAGCGGAGGGAGGGTTACGCAGTATTTT. The chain is built from TRBV27 and TRBJ2-3, with TRBD2 matching 10 bases. The CDR3 covers 16 residues. V dropped 5 bases and J dropped 8; count of bases not matched to a gene: 13. Germline CDR1 is MNHEY and CDR2 is SMNVEV (reference sequence).

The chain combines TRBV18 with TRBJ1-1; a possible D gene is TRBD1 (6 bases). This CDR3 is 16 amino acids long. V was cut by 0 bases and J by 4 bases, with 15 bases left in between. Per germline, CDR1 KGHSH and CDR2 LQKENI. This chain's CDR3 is CASSPPAGGRGTEAFF. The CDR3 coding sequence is TGTGCCAGCTCACCACCCGCTGGGGGCCGAGGCACTGAAGCTTTCTTT.

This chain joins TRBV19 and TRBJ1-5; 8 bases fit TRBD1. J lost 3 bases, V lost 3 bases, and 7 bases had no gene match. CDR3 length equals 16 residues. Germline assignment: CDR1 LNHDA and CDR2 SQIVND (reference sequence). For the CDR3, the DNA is TGTGCCAGTAGTATCTCCGGGACAGGTAACAATCAGCCCCAGCATTTT. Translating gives CASSISGTGNNQPQHF.

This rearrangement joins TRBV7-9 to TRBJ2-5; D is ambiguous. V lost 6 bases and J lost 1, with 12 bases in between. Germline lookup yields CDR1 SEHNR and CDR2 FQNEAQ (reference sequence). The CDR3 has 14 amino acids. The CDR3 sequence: CASRSSASQETQYF. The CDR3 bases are TGTGCCAGCAGGTCAAGTGCAAGCCAAGAGACCCAGTACTTC.

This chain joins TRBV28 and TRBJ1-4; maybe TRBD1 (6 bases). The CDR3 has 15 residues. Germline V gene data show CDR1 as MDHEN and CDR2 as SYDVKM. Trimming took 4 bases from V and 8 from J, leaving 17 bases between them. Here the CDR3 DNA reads TGTGCCAGCAGTTCCCCGGACAGTCGACGGGAAAAACTGTTTTTT. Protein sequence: CASSSPDSRREKLFF.

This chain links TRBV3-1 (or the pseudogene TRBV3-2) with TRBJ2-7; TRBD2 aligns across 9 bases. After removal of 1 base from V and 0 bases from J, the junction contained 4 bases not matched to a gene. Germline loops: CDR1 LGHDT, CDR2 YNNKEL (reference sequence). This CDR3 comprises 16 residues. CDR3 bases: TGTGCCAGCAGCCAAGCAAGCGGGAGGAGCTCCTACGAGCAGTACTTC. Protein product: CASSQASGRSSYEQYF.

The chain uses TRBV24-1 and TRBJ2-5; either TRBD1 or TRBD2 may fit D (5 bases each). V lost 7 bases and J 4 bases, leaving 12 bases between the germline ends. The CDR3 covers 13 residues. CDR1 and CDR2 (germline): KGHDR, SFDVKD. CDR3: CATSDPGLETQYF. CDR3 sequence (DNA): TGTGCCACCAGCGACCCGGGGCTAGAGACCCAGTACTTC.

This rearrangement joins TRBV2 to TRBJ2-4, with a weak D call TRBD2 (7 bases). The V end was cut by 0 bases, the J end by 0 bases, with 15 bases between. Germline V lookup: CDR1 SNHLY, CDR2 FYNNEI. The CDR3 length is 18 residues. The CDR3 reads CASSEAGGQGLAKNIQYF. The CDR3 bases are TGTGCCAGCAGTGAAGCGGGGGGGCAGGGACTAGCCAAAAACATTCAGTACTTC.

The CDR3 region has the DNA TGCGCCAGCAGTCGACAGGGAAGGAACACTGAAGCTTTCTTT. Translating gives CASSRQGRNTEAFF. The chain recombines TRBV10-2 with TRBJ1-1; TRBD1 matches at 7 bases. V trimming: 5 bases; J trimming: 1 base; junction bases outside the gene matches: 4. Germline CDR1 and CDR2: WSHSY and SAAADI. This CDR3 contains 14 residues.

DNA of the CDR3: TGTGCCAGCAGTGAAGGAACGCGCTCTGGGGCCAACGTCCTGACTTTC. The encoded protein is CASSEGTRSGANVLTF. This rearrangement joins TRBV2 to TRBJ2-6; unclear D gene. CDR1 and CDR2 from the germline V gene are SNHLY and FYNNEI. Trimming took 1 base from V and 0 from J, leaving 7 bases between them. This CDR3 comprises 16 residues.

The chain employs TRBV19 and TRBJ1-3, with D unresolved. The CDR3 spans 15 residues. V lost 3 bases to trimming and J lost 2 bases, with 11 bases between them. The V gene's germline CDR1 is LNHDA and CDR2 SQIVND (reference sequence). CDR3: CASSIPLQPGNTIYF. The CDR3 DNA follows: TGTGCCAGTAGTATCCCCCTGCAGCCTGGAAACACCATATATTTT.

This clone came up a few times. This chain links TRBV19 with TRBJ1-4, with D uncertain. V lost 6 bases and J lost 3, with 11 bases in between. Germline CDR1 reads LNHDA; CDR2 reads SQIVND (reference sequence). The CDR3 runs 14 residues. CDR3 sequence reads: CASRPGVANEKLFF. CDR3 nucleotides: TGTGCCAGTAGACCCGGCGTGGCTAATGAAAAACTGTTTTTT.

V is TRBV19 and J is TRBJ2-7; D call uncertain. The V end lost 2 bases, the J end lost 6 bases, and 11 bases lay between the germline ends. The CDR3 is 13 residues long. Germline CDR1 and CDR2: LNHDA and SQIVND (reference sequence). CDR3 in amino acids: CASSIMVSGEQYF. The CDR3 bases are TGTGCCAGTAGTATAATGGTTTCGGGCGAGCAGTACTTC.

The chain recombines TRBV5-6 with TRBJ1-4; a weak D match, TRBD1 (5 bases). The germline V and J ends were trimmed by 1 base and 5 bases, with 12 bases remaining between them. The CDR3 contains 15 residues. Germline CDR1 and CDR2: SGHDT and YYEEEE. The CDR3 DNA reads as TGTGCCAGCAGCTTGTCCAGGGTAGCAAATGAAAAACTGTTTTTT. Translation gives CASSLSRVANEKLFF.

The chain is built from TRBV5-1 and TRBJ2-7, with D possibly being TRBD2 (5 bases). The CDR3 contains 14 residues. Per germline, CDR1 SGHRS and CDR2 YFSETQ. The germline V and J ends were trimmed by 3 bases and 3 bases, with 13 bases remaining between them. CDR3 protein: CASSSQDSRYEQYF. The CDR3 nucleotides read TGCGCCAGCAGCTCGCAGGACTCCCGCTACGAGCAGTACTTC.

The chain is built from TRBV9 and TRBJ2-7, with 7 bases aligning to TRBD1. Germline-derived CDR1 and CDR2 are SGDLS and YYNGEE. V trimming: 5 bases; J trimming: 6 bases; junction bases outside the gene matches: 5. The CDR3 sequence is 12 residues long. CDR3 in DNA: TGTGCCAGCAGGGGCTCAGGGGGCGAGCAGTACTTC. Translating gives CASRGSGGEQYF.

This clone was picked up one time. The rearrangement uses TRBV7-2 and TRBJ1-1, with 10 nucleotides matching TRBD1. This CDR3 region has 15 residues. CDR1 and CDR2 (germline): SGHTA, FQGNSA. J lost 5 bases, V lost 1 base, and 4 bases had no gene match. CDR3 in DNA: TGTGCCAGCAGCTTAGAGACAGGGGGCGTAACTGAAGCTTTCTTT. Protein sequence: CASSLETGGVTEAFF.

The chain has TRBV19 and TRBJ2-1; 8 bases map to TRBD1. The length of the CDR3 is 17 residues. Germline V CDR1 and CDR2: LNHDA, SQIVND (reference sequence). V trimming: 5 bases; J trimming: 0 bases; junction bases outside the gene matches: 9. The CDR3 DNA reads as TGTGCCAGTAGTGAGACAGGGGCCCCGAGCTCCTACAATGAGCAGTTCTTC. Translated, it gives CASSETGAPSSYNEQFF.